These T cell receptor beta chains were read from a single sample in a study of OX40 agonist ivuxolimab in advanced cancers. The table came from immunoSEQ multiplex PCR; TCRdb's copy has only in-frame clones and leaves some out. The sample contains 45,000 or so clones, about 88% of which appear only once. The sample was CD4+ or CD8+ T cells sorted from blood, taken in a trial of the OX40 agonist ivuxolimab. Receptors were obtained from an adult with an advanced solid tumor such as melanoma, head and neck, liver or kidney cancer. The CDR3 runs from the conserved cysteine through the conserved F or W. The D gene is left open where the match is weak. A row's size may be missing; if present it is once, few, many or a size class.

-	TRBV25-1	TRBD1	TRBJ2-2	TGTGCCAGCACCCAAGGGGACAGAGATACCGGGGAGCTGTTTTTT	CASTQGDRDTGELFF
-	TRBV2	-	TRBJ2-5	TGTGCCAGCATAAAGCTGACTAGTTCGGAGACCCAGTACTTC	CASIKLTSSETQYF
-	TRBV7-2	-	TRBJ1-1	TGTGCCAGCAGCTCCCAGGGTACCGACACTGAAGCTTTCTTT	CASSSQGTDTEAFF
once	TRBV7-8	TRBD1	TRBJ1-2	TGTGCCAGCAGCCAACGGACAGGTGATCTCTATGGCTACACCTTC	CASSQRTGDLYGYTF
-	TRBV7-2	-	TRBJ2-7	TGTGCCAGCAGCCCGGGACTTCTTTCCTACGAGCAGTACTTC	CASSPGLLSYEQYF
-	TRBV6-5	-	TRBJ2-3	TGTGCCAGCAGTTATTCAGGGCGCCAAGATACGCAGTATTTT	CASSYSGRQDTQYF
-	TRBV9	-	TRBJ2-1	TGTGCCAGCAGCGTAGCTCCTAGCCCTCTTAATGAGCAGTTCTTC	CASSVAPSPLNEQFF
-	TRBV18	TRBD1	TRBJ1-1	TGTGCCAGCTCACCCCGAGGGACAGCAATCAGGGGAGCTTTCTTT	CASSPRGTAIRGAFF
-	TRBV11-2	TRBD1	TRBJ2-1	TGTGCCAGCAGCGCAACCCGGACAGGGTACAATGAGCAGTTCTTC	CASSATRTGYNEQFF
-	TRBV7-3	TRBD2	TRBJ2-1	TGTGCCAGCAGCAAGACTAGCGGGAGGTACTCCTACAATGAGCAGTTCTTC	CASSKTSGRYSYNEQFF